These 9 T cell receptor beta chains came from one sample sequenced in a study of Ad26.COV2.S vaccination and SARS-CoV-2 variants. Documented treatment: around 19 received Ad26.COV2.S at low or high dose, single or two shots; about 5 received placebo; per-sample allocation not given. All samples were drawn on day 63, counting from the first vaccine or placebo injection. TCRdb keeps only in-frame clones here, not all; method: immunoSEQ multiplex PCR. The table shows over 450,000 clones, with about nine tenths occurring only once. The sequencing used peripheral blood, collected in a trial of Ad26.COV2.S vaccine versus placebo. These receptors all stem from a person aged 18-65 years who received the Ad26.COV2.S COVID-19 vaccine or a placebo.

The genes are TRBV2 and TRBJ2-2, with 8 bases identical to TRBD1. Germline CDR1 reads SNHLY; CDR2 reads FYNNEI. The trim removed 6 bases at V and 3 bases at J, leaving 3 bases unmatched. This CDR3 contains 14 residues. CDR3 DNA sequence: TGTGCCAGCAGGTTGACAGGGGACACCGGGGAGCTGTTTTTT. It is translated as CASRLTGDTGELFF.

J is TRBJ2-2 and V is TRBV21-1; the D call TRBD1 from the table was never checked on the DNA. TRBV21-1 is given as a pseudogene. The CDR3 contains 12 residues. The CDR3 loop is CGRGGWTGELFF. CDR3 sequence (DNA): TGTGGGCGAGGGGGTTGGACCGGGGAGCTGTTTTTT.

This rearrangement joins TRBV6-5 to TRBJ1-2; TRBD1 might be the D (5 bases). The CDR3 contains 14 residues. V was trimmed by 5 bases and J by 4 bases, leaving 14 bases between them. Germline CDR1 MNHEY, CDR2 SVGAGI. The CDR3 here is CASSRAGAGYGYTF. CDR3 coding DNA: TGTGCCAGCAGTCGTGCCGGGGCGGGCTATGGCTACACCTTC.

The chain uses TRBV4-1 and TRBJ2-1; unclear D gene. The CDR3 consists of 13 residues. V lost 1 base, J lost 6 bases, and 7 bases lay in between. The germline CDR1 and CDR2 sequences are MGHRA and YSYEKL. The CDR3 nucleotides read TGCGCCAGCAGCCAAGTCGTAGTCAATGAGCAGTTCTTC. It translates to CASSQVVVNEQFF.

CDR3 protein: CASSLAPVSGLLLNEQFF. The DNA of the CDR3 is TGTGCCAGCAGCTTAGCGCCGGTGAGCGGACTTCTTCTCAATGAGCAGTTCTTC. The chain links TRBV7-2 to TRBJ2-1; D might be TRBD2 (5 bases). The CDR3 is made up of 18 amino acids. Germline V gene lookup returns CDR1 SGHTA and CDR2 FQGNSA. V was cut by 0 bases and J by 6 bases, with 21 bases left in between.

The chain uses TRBV19 and TRBJ1-5; D perhaps matches TRBD1 (6 bases). V lost 4 bases and J 5 bases, leaving 12 bases between the germline ends. The germline V gene encodes CDR1 LNHDA and CDR2 SQIVND (reference sequence). The CDR3 runs to 14 residues. DNA for the CDR3: TGTGCCAGTAGTAGGAGGACAGTTTATCAGCCCCAGCATTTT. Protein product: CASSRRTVYQPQHF.

This clone has just a few counts. J is TRBJ2-2 and V is TRBV9; D remains ambiguous. V lost 3 bases and J 2 bases, leaving 14 bases between the germline ends. This CDR3 contains 16 residues. CDR1 and CDR2 (germline): SGDLS, YYNGEE. The CDR3 spells CASSAEDSDNTGELFF. Here the CDR3 DNA reads TGTGCCAGCAGCGCAGAGGATTCGGACAACACCGGGGAGCTGTTTTTT.

This clone was observed a single time. The rearrangement uses TRBV6-5 and TRBJ2-7; the match to TRBD1 covers 12 bases. The CDR3 has 16 residues. CDR1 MNHEY and CDR2 SVGAGI come from the germline V gene. J was trimmed by 5 bases and V by 0 bases; bases with no gene match: 5. CDR3 nucleotide sequence: TGTGCCAGCAGTTACTCTTGGGACAGGGGGCCCAACGAGCAGTACTTC. As protein: CASSYSWDRGPNEQYF.

The chain joins TRBV28 to TRBJ2-3; TRBD1 matches at 7 bases. This CDR3 spans 15 amino acids. V lost 5 bases to trimming and J lost 0 bases; unmatched junction nucleotides: 5. CDR1 and CDR2 from the germline V gene are MDHEN and SYDVKM. The CDR3 DNA reads as TGTGCCAGCAGTCTACAGGGGACGAGCACAGATACGCAGTATTTT. Residues: CASSLQGTSTDTQYF.